The 31 T cell receptor beta chains in this list originate from one sample, sequenced in a study of cytomegalovirus exposure and HLA in healthy donors. Generated by immunoSEQ multiplex PCR, the TCRdb table keeps only in-frame clones and is missing some. The sample yields about 360,000 clones, 75% to 90% seen once. Sequencing was carried out using PBMCs. The receptors were sampled from a woman between 18 and 29 years old in good health and CMV-seronegative.

The chain recombines TRBV7-8 with TRBJ1-6, with D unclear. Deletions cut 3 bases from V and 7 bases from J, with 16 bases between. Germline values: CDR1 SGHVS, CDR2 FQNEAQ. The CDR3 totals 16 residues. For the CDR3, the DNA is TGTGCCAGCAGCTTGTCTCGGGATCCTATAAATTCACCCCTCCACTTT. Amino acid sequence: CASSLSRDPINSPLHF.

The chain has TRBV5-4 and TRBJ2-1; 12 bases match TRBD1. CDR1 is SGHNT and CDR2 is YYREEE in the germline V gene (reference sequence). The CDR3 is 16 amino acids. After removal of 0 bases from V and 4 bases from J, the junction contained 2 bases not matched to a gene. The DNA of the CDR3 is TGTGCCAGCAGCTTGGGGGACAGGGGGCTATACAATGAGCAGTTCTTC. The encoded protein is CASSLGDRGLYNEQFF. The whole variable domain, remainder taken from reference TRBV5-4 and TRBJ2-1, is ETGVTQSPTHLIKTRGQQVTLRCSSQSGHNTVSWYQQALGQGPQFIFQYYREEENGRGNFPPRFSGLQFPNYSSELNVNALELDDSALYLCASSLGDRGLYNEQFFGPGTRLTVL.

This chain connects TRBV6-5 to TRBJ1-1; D not certain. V was cut by 3 bases and J by 3 bases, with 11 bases left in between. Germline CDR1 and CDR2: MNHEY and SVGAGI. The CDR3 is 14 amino acids. In nucleotides, the CDR3 is TGTGCCAGCAGTTATGGGAGGATGCACACTGAAGCTTTCTTT. Amino acids: CASSYGRMHTEAFF.

This clone has only one observation. The CDR3 reads CATSRERVYNEQFF. For the CDR3, the DNA is TGTGCCACCAGCAGAGAACGGGTTTACAATGAGCAGTTCTTC. V is TRBV15 and J is TRBJ2-1; D ambiguous. CDR3 size: 14 residues. Trimming left V 0 bases short and J 4 bases short, with 7 bases between. CDR1 and CDR2 (germline): LNHNV, YYDKDF (reference sequence). Complete variable domain (other parts from reference TRBV15 and TRBJ2-1): DAMVIQNPRYQVTQFGKPVTLSCSQTLNHNVMYWYQQKSSQAPKLLFHYYDKDFNNEADTPDNFQSRRPNTSFCFLDIRSPGLGDTAMYLCATSRERVYNEQFFGPGTRLTVL.

The chain links TRBV13 to TRBJ1-4; D perhaps matches TRBD1 (6 bases). Trimming took off 0 bases at V and 5 bases at J, with 10 bases between the two ends. The CDR3 loop spans 15 amino acids. From germline, CDR1 is PRHDT and CDR2 FYEKMQ (reference sequence). CDR3 loop: CASSLGQGFNEKLFF. The CDR3 DNA sequence: TGTGCCAGCAGCTTAGGACAGGGTTTCAATGAAAAACTGTTTTTT.

V is TRBV11-2 and J is TRBJ2-3; 7 nucleotides line up with TRBD1. This CDR3 spans 17 amino acids. Trimming at V came to 0 bases and at J to 6 bases, leaving 12 bases not matched to a gene. Germline values: CDR1 SGHAT, CDR2 FQNNGV. The CDR3 nucleotides read TGTGCCAGCAGCTTAGATTTAGGACAGGAGGAGGCGGATACGCAGTATTTT. Its translation: CASSLDLGQEEADTQYF. Combining the CDR3 with reference TRBV11-2 and TRBJ2-3 gives the whole variable domain EAGVAQSPRYKIIEKRQSVAFWCNPISGHATLYWYQQILGQGPKLLIQFQNNGVVDDSQLPKDRFSAERLKGVDSTLKIQPAKLEDSAVYLCASSLDLGQEEADTQYFGPGTRLTVL.

V gene TRBV6-4 combines with J gene TRBJ2-5, with D possibly matching TRBD2 (7 bases). The CDR3 is 18 amino acids. The V gene's germline CDR1 is MRHNA and CDR2 SNTAGT. Deletions cut 2 bases from V and 5 bases from J, with 24 bases between. Written as DNA, the CDR3 is TGTGCCAGCAGTGACACGGTAAGAGGGGGAGGGCTGAAGGAGACCCAGTACTTC. Protein: CASSDTVRGGGLKETQYF.

The V call is TRBV7-3, the J call TRBJ2-1; 13 bases agree with TRBD2. V gave up 5 bases and J gave up 5 bases; unmatched junction bases: 9. From germline, CDR1 is SGHTA and CDR2 FQGTGA. The CDR3 sequence is 17 residues long. The DNA for the CDR3 is TGTGCCAGCAGCCCATCACTAGCGGGAGGGCCGCACAATGAGCAGTTCTTC. Its translation is CASSPSLAGGPHNEQFF.

V usage is TRBV7-9 and J usage is TRBJ1-2, with TRBD1 as a possible D gene (6 bases). The CDR3 contains 14 residues. V was cut by 5 bases and J by 7 bases, with 17 bases left in between. Germline CDR1 SEHNR, CDR2 FQNEAQ (reference sequence). In DNA form, the CDR3 reads TGTGCCAGCAGCATCACAGGGATTCGGCGTGGCTACACCTTC. Residues: CASSITGIRRGYTF.

The chain carries TRBV5-1 and TRBJ1-4; no firm D call. This CDR3 region has 13 residues. V gave up 3 bases and J gave up 3 bases, with 6 bases separating them. Looked up from germline, CDR1 is SGHRS and CDR2 is YFSETQ. In nucleotides, the CDR3 is TGCGCCAGCAGCTACACGTCTAATGAAAAACTGTTTTTT. This translates into CASSYTSNEKLFF.

This clone was seen more than once but under ten times. The chain employs TRBV11-2 and TRBJ2-7; the D gene is possibly TRBD1 (5 bases). V was clipped by 2 bases and J by 4 bases, with 9 bases between them. Germline V gives CDR1 SGHAT, CDR2 FQNNGV. The CDR3 totals 13 residues. This CDR3 is CASSLRGSYEQYF. In DNA form, the CDR3 reads TGTGCCAGCAGCTTAAGGGGATCGTACGAGCAGTACTTC.

The chain links TRBV25-1 to TRBJ1-4; D is possibly TRBD1 (6 bases). V was shortened by 2 bases and J by 8 bases, with 15 bases between the two germline ends. Germline lookup yields CDR1 MGHDK and CDR2 SYGVNS. The CDR3 has 15 residues. The CDR3 here is CASSEITGLGEKLFF. In DNA form, the CDR3 reads TGTGCCAGCAGTGAAATTACAGGGTTGGGGGAAAAACTGTTTTTT.

This chain connects TRBV2 to TRBJ2-5; D may be TRBD2 (6 bases). The CDR3 covers 13 residues. Germline V gene lookup returns CDR1 SNHLY and CDR2 FYNNEI. V shed 2 bases and J shed 4 bases, with 8 bases lying between them. The CDR3 coding sequence is TGTGCCAGCAGTGAATTTAGCGGAGAGACCCAGTACTTC. It translates to CASSEFSGETQYF.

This CDR3 is CASSPLGGRAFF. The CDR3 DNA reads as TGCGCCAGCAGCCCTCTGGGGGGACGAGCTTTCTTT. J is TRBJ1-1 and V is TRBV4-1; tentatively, D is TRBD1 (5 bases). V dropped 4 bases and J dropped 10 bases, with 13 bases sitting between them. This CDR3 spans 12 amino acids. Germline V lookup: CDR1 MGHRA, CDR2 YSYEKL.

CDR3 bases: TGTGCCAGTAGTCTGGACAGTTACACTGAAGCTTTCTTT. Amino acids: CASSLDSYTEAFF. The chain joins TRBV19 to TRBJ1-1, with D possibly being TRBD1 (6 bases). Germline V gene data show CDR1 as LNHDA and CDR2 as SQIVND (reference sequence). The CDR3 has 13 amino acids. V lost 5 bases, J lost 3 bases, and 10 bases lay in between.

This rearrangement joins TRBV28 to TRBJ2-7; TRBD2 aligns across 13 bases. The CDR3 spans 13 residues. Trimming cost V 8 bases and J 4 bases; bases outside gene matches: 2. Germline lookup yields CDR1 MDHEN and CDR2 SYDVKM. The chain's CDR3 is CASLGLAGYEQYF. In nucleotides, the CDR3 is TGTGCCAGCCTGGGACTAGCGGGATACGAGCAGTACTTC.

The CDR3 is CASSFSGPGETQYF. CDR3 DNA: TGCGCCAGCAGCTTCAGCGGGCCTGGGGAGACCCAGTACTTC. The V and J genes are TRBV5-1 and TRBJ2-5, with D possibly matching TRBD2 (6 bases). Per germline, CDR1 SGHRS and CDR2 YFSETQ. The CDR3 has 14 residues. Deletions cut 2 bases from V and 5 bases from J, with 13 bases between.

V is TRBV2 and J is TRBJ2-7; D remains unclear. Trimming took 3 bases from V and 5 from J, leaving 14 bases between them. This CDR3 region has 14 residues. Germline loops: CDR1 SNHLY, CDR2 FYNNEI. The CDR3 DNA is TGTGCCAGCAGTGAGTCCAGATCCACCGACGAGCAGTACTTC. It codes for CASSESRSTDEQYF.

The V gene is TRBV28, the J gene TRBJ2-7, with TRBD2 matching over 10 bases. Trimming took 6 bases from V and 5 from J; bases not matched to a gene: 10. CDR1 MDHEN and CDR2 SYDVKM come from the germline V gene. The CDR3 loop spans 15 amino acids. The chain's CDR3 is CASRGGLAGDNEQYF. In DNA form, the CDR3 reads TGTGCCAGCAGGGGGGGGCTAGCGGGAGACAACGAGCAGTACTTC.

The V call is TRBV6-1, the J call TRBJ2-1; a possible D gene is TRBD2 (6 bases). V shed 6 bases and J shed 7 bases, with 19 bases lying between them. The CDR3 has 15 residues. Germline V lookup: CDR1 MNHNS, CDR2 SASEGT. The CDR3 nucleotides read TGTGCCAGCAGGCGTGGGACTCCCCCGGGAAATGAGCAGTTCTTC. It codes for CASRRGTPPGNEQFF.

V and J are TRBV7-9 and TRBJ1-1; no firm D call. Trimming took off 2 bases at V and 6 bases at J, with 16 bases between the two ends. The CDR3 contains 15 residues. Germline V gives CDR1 SEHNR, CDR2 FQNEAQ (reference sequence). DNA for the CDR3: TGTGCCAGCAGCTTAAATATCGGGGTCGTAGCTGAAGCTTTCTTT. Translation gives CASSLNIGVVAEAFF.

The rearrangement joins TRBV28 to TRBJ1-1, with D possibly TRBD1 on 5 matching bases. The ends were cut back, 4 bases at V and 1 base at J, with 16 bases in the middle. CDR3 size: 16 residues. CDR1 is MDHEN and CDR2 is SYDVKM in the germline V gene. CDR3 sequence reads: CASSSWEGVGNTEAFF. CDR3 nucleotides: TGTGCCAGCAGTTCCTGGGAAGGGGTGGGGAACACTGAAGCTTTCTTT.

The chain is built from TRBV29-1 and TRBJ2-7, with 7 bases that match TRBD2. Germline assignment: CDR1 SQVTM and CDR2 ANQGSEA. The ends lost 1 base at V and 6 bases at J; junction bases unmatched: 9. The CDR3 is 14 amino acids. The CDR3 sequence is CSVEGLAARGEQYF. The CDR3 DNA follows: TGCAGCGTTGAAGGACTAGCCGCTAGAGGCGAGCAGTACTTC.

The chain recombines TRBV2 with TRBJ1-1; D might be TRBD1 (5 bases). Looked up from germline, CDR1 is SNHLY and CDR2 is FYNNEI. The CDR3 has 13 residues. Trimming removed 11 bases from V and 0 bases from J, with 13 bases in between. Written as DNA, the CDR3 is TGTGCCTCCGGGGGGGTGGTGAACACTGAAGCTTTCTTT. This translates into CASGGVVNTEAFF.

The gene calls are TRBV27 and TRBJ2-7; D might be TRBD1 (5 bases). V was clipped by 6 bases and J by 1 base, with 13 bases between them. Germline-derived CDR1 and CDR2 are MNHEY and SMNVEV (reference sequence). This CDR3 comprises 14 residues. The CDR3 region has the DNA TGTGCCAGCAGCAGGGTAACCGGGTCCTACGAGCAGTACTTC. It is translated as CASSRVTGSYEQYF.

Concerning this clone: One end of the junction varies from germline; a read error may be responsible. CDR3 sequence: CASTPSTTGELFF. The CDR3 nucleotides read TGTGCCAGCACACCTTCTACCACCGGGGAGCTGTTTTTT. The rearrangement uses TRBV18 and TRBJ2-2; no clear D gene. Germline V CDR1 and CDR2: KGHSH, LQKENI. This CDR3 comprises 13 residues.

The chain joins TRBV6-1 to TRBJ2-7, with 11 bases identical to TRBD2. This CDR3 is built from 14 residues. V gave up 6 bases and J gave up 4 bases; unmatched junction bases: 5. The germline V gene encodes CDR1 MNHNS and CDR2 SASEGT. Written as DNA, the CDR3 is TGTGCCAGCAGGGCTAGCGGGAGGAATTACGAGCAGTACTTC. Its protein is CASRASGRNYEQYF.

J is TRBJ2-7 and V is TRBV29-1; 8 nucleotides align to TRBD2. J was trimmed by 0 bases and V by 6 bases; bases with no gene match: 10. This CDR3 has 15 residues. The germline gives CDR1 SQVTM, CDR2 ANQGSEA. CDR3 sequence (DNA): TGCAGCGTCTTCGACACTAGCGGATACTCCTACGAGCAGTACTTC. This encodes CSVFDTSGYSYEQYF.

V gene TRBV5-4 combines with J gene TRBJ1-5, with a tentative D call TRBD1 (5 bases). This CDR3 contains 15 residues. Trimming removed 0 bases from V and 5 bases from J, with 12 bases in between. Looked up from germline, CDR1 is SGHNT and CDR2 is YYREEE (reference sequence). The CDR3 DNA is TGTGCCAGCAGCTTGGAGGGGCGCGAGGATCAGCCCCAGCATTTT. It specifies CASSLEGREDQPQHF.

In DNA, the CDR3 is TGTGCCTGGAACCATAATACTTACGAGCAGTACTTC. As protein: CAWNHNTYEQYF. The gene calls are TRBV30 and TRBJ2-7, with D unresolved. The germline V gene has CDR1 GTSNPN and CDR2 SVGIG (reference sequence). V lost 4 bases to trimming and J lost 4 bases, with 11 bases between them. This CDR3 is built from 12 residues.

This chain connects TRBV19 to TRBJ1-2; D call uncertain. CDR3 length equals 13 residues. The V and J ends lost 5 bases and 6 bases respectively, with 13 bases between them. Germline loops: CDR1 LNHDA, CDR2 SQIVND (reference sequence). CDR3 region: CASSPTSSNGYTF. DNA of the CDR3: TGTGCCAGTAGTCCGACATCATCAAATGGCTACACCTTC.